Below, one T cell receptor (beta chain) is given with its context. The V gene's germline CDR1 is GTSNPN and CDR2 SVGIG (reference sequence). V lost 4 bases, J lost 5 bases, and 18 bases lay in between. There are 15 residues in the CDR3. This sample is part of a study of T-cell reconstitution after alpha-beta-depleted transplantation in children. The authors prepared the TCRbeta library with unique molecular identifiers. MiXCR was run by TCRdb on the PCR reads, yielding one entry per CDR3 protein. The data hold 600,000 to 700,000 distinct CDR3 sequences, with approximately 17% observed a single time. This sequence originates from a human donor who donated a stem cell graft to a child with acute myeloid leukemia. J is TRBJ2-4 and V is TRBV30; maybe TRBD1 (6 bases). The material sequenced was PBMCs from the stem cell graft donor, taken from the stem cell graft. CDR3 sequence: CAWNEGRGKENIQYF. For the CDR3, the DNA is TGTGCCTGGAATGAGGGCAGGGGTAAGGAAAACATTCAGTACTTC.